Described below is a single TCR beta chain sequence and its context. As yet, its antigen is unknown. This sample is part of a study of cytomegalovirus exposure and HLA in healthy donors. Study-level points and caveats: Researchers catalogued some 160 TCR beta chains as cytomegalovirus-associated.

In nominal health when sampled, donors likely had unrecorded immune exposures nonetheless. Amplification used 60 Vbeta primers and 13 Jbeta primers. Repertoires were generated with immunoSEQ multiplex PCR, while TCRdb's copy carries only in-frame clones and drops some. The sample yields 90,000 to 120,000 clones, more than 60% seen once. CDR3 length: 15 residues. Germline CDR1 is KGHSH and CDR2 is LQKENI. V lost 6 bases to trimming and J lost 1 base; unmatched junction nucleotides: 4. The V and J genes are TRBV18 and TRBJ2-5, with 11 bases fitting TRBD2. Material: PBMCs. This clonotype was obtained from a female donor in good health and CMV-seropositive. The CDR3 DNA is TGTGCCAGCTCCGTACTAGCGGGAGCCCAAGAGACCCAGTACTTC. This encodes CASSVLAGAQETQYF.